This T cell receptor (beta chain) was sequenced in a study of T cell changes during pregnancy in multiple sclerosis. The repertoire was sequenced with immunoSEQ multiplex PCR; TCRdb's copy has only in-frame clones and lacks some. The sample consists of 60,000 or so clones, roughly 91% of them appearing once. CDR1 and CDR2 (germline): MNHNY, SVGAGI (reference sequence). V dropped 8 bases and J dropped 7 bases, with 9 bases sitting between them. The CDR3 spans 11 residues. The sequence was obtained from a female donor with multiple sclerosis, enrolled in a pregnancy study. The specimen was peripheral blood, collected before pregnancy. This chain uses TRBV6-6 with TRBJ1-5; D gene uncertain. The CDR3 loop reads CASGNGQPQHF. CDR3 sequence (DNA): TGTGCCAGCGGCAACGGGCAGCCCCAGCATTTT.